Below are 27 T cell receptor beta chains sequenced from a single sample in a study of early T cells in non-severe SARS-CoV-2 infection. MiXCR was run by TCRdb on the 5' RACE reads, yielding one entry per CDR3 protein. The sample records approximately 80,000 distinct CDR3 sequences, approximately 10% being singletons. The material sequenced was whole blood, taken at baseline. Receptors were obtained from an adult who was a healthcare worker with PCR-confirmed SARS-CoV-2 infection or an uninfected control (not recorded which).

This clonotype was picked up many times. The chain employs TRBV11-2 and TRBJ2-4; possible D gene TRBD2, 6 bases. CDR3 size: 17 residues. From germline, CDR1 is SGHAT and CDR2 FQNNGV. Trimming cost V 6 bases and J 0 bases, with 18 bases left between them. As DNA, the CDR3 is TGTGCCAGCAGGCGCGCCGGGACTGGGGGAGCCAAAAACATTCAGTACTTC. Translating it yields CASRRAGTGGAKNIQYF.

The V and J genes are TRBV28 and TRBJ1-1; unclear D gene. Germline-derived CDR1 and CDR2 are MDHEN and SYDVKM. Trimming removed 7 bases from V and 2 bases from J, with 17 bases in between. The CDR3 has 15 amino acids. The DNA of the CDR3 is TGTGCCAGCACCCCCCTAGGGCCGCCCAACACTGAAGCTTTCTTT. Translating gives CASTPLGPPNTEAFF.

This clonotype appeared a few times. The V gene is TRBV5-1, the J gene TRBJ2-1; 12 bases are a match to TRBD2. Germline lookup yields CDR1 SGHRS and CDR2 YFSETQ. The J segment lost 8 bases and the V segment lost 3 bases, leaving 9 bases of the junction unmatched. This CDR3 has 16 amino acids. CDR3 residues: CASSWPSGGANDEQFF. In DNA, the CDR3 is TGCGCCAGCAGCTGGCCTAGCGGGGGGGCCAACGATGAGCAGTTCTTC. Looking up the rest from reference TRBV5-1 and TRBJ2-1 gives the full variable domain: KAGVTQTPRYLIKTRGQQVTLSCSPISGHRSVSWYQQTPGQGLQFLFEYFSETQRNKGNFPGRFSGRQFSNSRSEMNVSTLELGDSALYLCASSWPSGGANDEQFFGPGTRLTVL.

The table lists this clonotype with many counts. The rearrangement joins TRBV5-5 to TRBJ1-5; unclear D gene. Germline CDR1 reads SGHKS; CDR2 reads YYEKEE (reference sequence). V shed 1 base and J shed 3 bases, with 8 bases lying between them. This CDR3 comprises 14 residues. In DNA, the CDR3 is TGTGCCAGCAGCTTGATATTCACCAATCAGCCCCAGCATTTT. It encodes CASSLIFTNQPQHF.

This clonotype was found a few times. The chain carries TRBV4-1 and TRBJ1-6; D uncertain. Trimming stripped 0 bases from V and 10 bases from J, with 16 bases between. The germline gives CDR1 MGHRA, CDR2 YSYEKL. The CDR3 is 16 residues long. CDR3 sequence: CASSQDLVVAGSPLHF. The CDR3 DNA is TGCGCCAGCAGCCAAGATTTGGTCGTGGCAGGCTCACCCCTCCACTTT.

This clonotype was counted only a few times. The CDR3: CASSAGGFSYNEQFF. The CDR3 DNA follows: TGTGCCAGCAGCGCGGGGGGCTTTTCCTACAATGAGCAGTTCTTC. The chain has TRBV9 and TRBJ2-1, with a weak D call TRBD2 (7 bases). The germline CDR1 and CDR2 sequences are SGDLS and YYNGEE. CDR3 length: 15 amino acids. With 3 bases removed from V and 1 base from J, the gap between germline ends came to 11 bases.

J is TRBJ2-3 and V is TRBV14; 7 bases fit TRBD2. The CDR3 is 15 residues long. After removal of 2 bases from V and 9 bases from J, the junction contained 11 bases not matched to a gene. Germline lookup yields CDR1 SGHDN and CDR2 FVKESK. CDR3 sequence (DNA): TGTGCCAGCAGCCAATCGGGGGGTTGGTTCGGAACGCAGTATTTT. Translated: CASSQSGGWFGTQYF.

In its sample, this clonotype was seen many times. This chain connects TRBV7-2 to TRBJ1-1, with no clear D. CDR3 length equals 13 residues. V shed 2 bases and J shed 3 bases, with 7 bases lying between them. CDR1 is SGHTA and CDR2 is FQGNSA in the germline V gene. DNA of the CDR3: TGTGCCAGCAGCTTACGTAGGGACACTGAAGCTTTCTTT. Its translation: CASSLRRDTEAFF.

This clonotype has at least ten counts. The chain employs TRBV6-6 and TRBJ1-2; D is ambiguous. Trimming stripped 3 bases from V and 8 bases from J, with 13 bases between. CDR1 MNHNY and CDR2 SVGAGI come from the germline V gene (reference sequence). The CDR3 has 13 residues. CDR3 in DNA: TGTGCCAGCAGTTATAGCCCCGTAGGGGGCTACACCTTC. This gives the protein CASSYSPVGGYTF.

This clonotype was observed a handful of times. The V call is TRBV11-2, the J call TRBJ2-7; 7 bases match TRBD2. The trim removed 3 bases at V and 6 bases at J, leaving 5 bases unmatched. The length of the CDR3 is 13 residues. The germline V gene encodes CDR1 SGHAT and CDR2 FQNNGV. As DNA, the CDR3 is TGTGCCAGCAGCTTGGTTTCGGGGGGCGAGCAGTACTTC. It codes for CASSLVSGGEQYF.

This clonotype occurred a few times. The rearrangement joins TRBV28 to TRBJ1-6; D gene ambiguous. This CDR3 region has 16 residues. Trimming cost V 5 bases and J 8 bases, with 19 bases left between them. Looked up from germline, CDR1 is MDHEN and CDR2 is SYDVKM. CDR3: CASSQPTSPSHSPLHF. The CDR3 nucleotides read TGTGCCAGCAGTCAACCGACCTCGCCCAGCCATTCACCCCTCCACTTT.

This sequence joins TRBV9 and TRBJ2-2; D call uncertain. Germline assignment: CDR1 SGDLS and CDR2 YYNGEE. This CDR3 is built from 17 residues. V shed 0 bases and J shed 5 bases, with 17 bases lying between them. DNA for the CDR3: TGTGCCAGCAGCGTAGATATTCAGAGTTATGTTACCGGGGAGCTGTTTTTT. It encodes CASSVDIQSYVTGELFF.

The table lists this clonotype with a few counts. The V call is TRBV12-5, the J call TRBJ2-2; D ambiguous. Trimming removed 5 bases from V and 4 bases from J, with 11 bases in between. CDR1 LGHNT and CDR2 FRNRAP come from the germline V gene. The length of the CDR3 is 14 residues. CDR3 loop: CASGPPGFTGELFF. CDR3 DNA: TGTGCTAGTGGTCCCCCTGGGTTCACCGGGGAGCTGTTTTTT.

The sample holds many counts of this clonotype. This rearrangement joins TRBV6-5 to TRBJ1-2, with D perhaps matching TRBD1 (6 bases). Germline lookup yields CDR1 MNHEY and CDR2 SVGAGI. The CDR3 is made up of 16 amino acids. V gave up 2 bases and J gave up 8 bases, with 21 bases separating them. The CDR3: CASSYAPQTGGRGYTF. CDR3 bases: TGTGCCAGCAGTTACGCCCCTCAGACAGGCGGTAGGGGCTACACCTTC.

This clonotype occurred many times. The chain couples TRBV6-2 or TRBV6-3 to TRBJ2-1, with 9 bases lining up with TRBD2. The germline V gene has CDR1 MNHEY and CDR2 SVGEGT. This CDR3 contains 14 residues. Unmatched junction bases numbered 10, after V lost 6 bases and J lost 10 bases. CDR3 nucleotide sequence: TGTGCCAGCAGGCCCATGGCGGGGGGGCTGGAGCAGTTCTTC. Amino acid sequence: CASRPMAGGLEQFF.

Ten or more counts support this clonotype. This chain connects TRBV29-1 to TRBJ1-2, with TRBD1 as a possible D gene (5 bases). The CDR3 is made up of 12 amino acids. Trimming left V 5 bases short and J 7 bases short, with 14 bases between. Looked up from germline, CDR1 is SQVTM and CDR2 is ANQGSEA. The CDR3 region is CSVMTGTGGYTF. In nucleotides, the CDR3 is TGCAGCGTTATGACCGGGACCGGTGGCTACACCTTC.

This clonotype was counted many times. The chain couples TRBV7-6 to TRBJ1-4; D gene ambiguous. The germline V gene encodes CDR1 SGHVS and CDR2 FNYEAQ. The V and J ends lost 11 bases and 5 bases respectively, with 21 bases between them. The CDR3 has 15 residues. The CDR3 nucleotides read TGTGCCTGCAAACAGACCGCCCATCCGAATGAAAAACTGTTTTTT. Translation: CACKQTAHPNEKLFF.

This clonotype was seen a few times. The gene calls are TRBV6-1 and TRBJ1-5, with 8 bases fitting TRBD1. CDR1 and CDR2 from the germline V gene are MNHNS and SASEGT. Trimming removed 8 bases from V and 2 bases from J; junction bases left unmatched: 14. CDR3 length: 17 residues. CDR3 DNA: TGTGCCAGCGCTCCGGGACAGGCTTTACTTGGCAATCAGCCCCAGCATTTT. Encoded protein: CASAPGQALLGNQPQHF.

This clonotype was seen more than once but under ten times. J is TRBJ2-7 and V is TRBV12-3 or TRBV12-4; 9 bases agree with TRBD2. J lost 2 bases, V lost 5 bases, and 4 bases had no gene match. This CDR3 contains 14 residues. CDR3 sequence: CASSPASGAYEQYF. DNA of the CDR3: TGTGCCAGCAGTCCCGCTAGCGGGGCCTACGAGCAGTACTTC.

This clonotype was detected only a few times. This rearrangement joins TRBV20-1 to TRBJ2-7, with TRBD1 matching over 9 bases. This CDR3 comprises 13 residues. Per the germline V gene, CDR1 is DFQATT and CDR2 is SNEGSKA (reference sequence). V lost 7 bases, J lost 5 bases, and 9 bases stayed unmatched. The DNA for the CDR3 is TGCAGTGGCCGCGGGACAGGGACCCACGAGCAGTACTTC. Protein: CSGRGTGTHEQYF.

This sequence joins TRBV4-3 and TRBJ2-6, with D perhaps matching TRBD1 (6 bases). Germline assignment: CDR1 LGHNA and CDR2 YSLEER. The V gene lost 0 bases and the J gene lost 2 bases, with 8 bases spanning the gap. The CDR3 sequence is 16 residues long. The CDR3 DNA is TGCGCCAGCAGCCAAGATGGGACAACTGGGGCCAACGTCCTGACTTTC. It translates to CASSQDGTTGANVLTF.

This clonotype was recorded a few times. V usage is TRBV5-1 and J usage is TRBJ2-1; D may be TRBD1 (6 bases). Trimming left V 3 bases short and J 7 bases short, with 14 bases between. The V gene's germline CDR1 is SGHRS and CDR2 YFSETQ. The CDR3 has 14 residues. This CDR3 reads CASSSNRVSNEQFF. For the CDR3, the DNA is TGCGCCAGCAGCTCCAACAGGGTATCTAATGAGCAGTTCTTC.

The CDR3 DNA reads as TGCAGTTGTGGACAGCCCGCCACCTACAATGAGCAGTTCTTC. Translation gives CSCGQPATYNEQFF. V usage is TRBV20-1 and J usage is TRBJ2-1; possibly TRBD1 for D (6 bases). Germline CDR1 and CDR2: DFQATT and SNEGSKA (reference sequence). CDR3 length: 14 amino acids. The V and J ends lost 8 bases and 2 bases respectively, with 16 bases between them.

This clonotype came up many times. This chain uses TRBV19 with TRBJ1-4; D ambiguous. The CDR3 spans 13 residues. The V gene's germline CDR1 is LNHDA and CDR2 SQIVND (reference sequence). Trimming cost V 10 bases and J 5 bases, with 14 bases left between them. The CDR3 bases are TGTGCCACGAGTAGGCAGAAGAATGAAAAACTGTTTTTT. This translates into CATSRQKNEKLFF. The full variable domain, its missing parts supplied by reference TRBV19 and TRBJ1-4, is DGGITQSPKYLFRKEGQNVTLSCEQNLNHDAMYWYRQDPGQGLRLIYYSQIVNDFQKGDIAEGYSVSREKKESFPLTVTSAQKNPTAFYLCATSRQKNEKLFFGSGTQLSVL.

Only a few counts were recorded for this clonotype. The chain combines TRBV20-1 with TRBJ1-1; D unresolved. The V gene's germline CDR1 is DFQATT and CDR2 SNEGSKA (reference sequence). This CDR3 comprises 12 residues. V shed 0 bases and J shed 7 bases, with 9 bases lying between them. The CDR3 sequence is CSARDQAVEAFF. As DNA, the CDR3 is TGCAGTGCTAGAGATCAGGCAGTTGAAGCTTTCTTT.

In this sample, this clonotype turned up a few times. The chain uses TRBV5-6 and TRBJ1-1; D remains unclear. The length of the CDR3 is 13 residues. Trimming pared 4 bases from V and 1 base from J, leaving 8 bases between. In germline, CDR1 is SGHDT, CDR2 YYEEEE. The CDR3 nucleotides read TGTGCCAGCAGCAGGTGGGCGAACACTGAAGCTTTCTTT. Its protein product is CASSRWANTEAFF.

V is TRBV28 and J is TRBJ1-3, with D possibly matching TRBD1 (5 bases). V was pared by 2 bases and J by 0 bases, with 11 bases between. The CDR3 runs 16 residues. Looked up from germline, CDR1 is MDHEN and CDR2 is SYDVKM. The CDR3, as DNA: TGTGCCAGCAGTTTAGGGCAAGGGACCTCTGGAAACACCATATATTTT. Amino acid sequence: CASSLGQGTSGNTIYF. The entire variable domain, with the rest obtained from reference TRBV28 and TRBJ1-3, is as follows: DVKVTQSSRYLVKRTGEKVFLECVQDMDHENMFWYRQDPGLGLRLIYFSYDVKMKEKGDIPEGYSVSREKKERFSLILESASTNQTSMYLCASSLGQGTSGNTIYFGEGSWLTVV.